This entry concerns a single TCR beta chain. Its specificity is unknown. This sample stems from a study of cytomegalovirus exposure and HLA in healthy donors. Across the whole study: HLA-typed donors were the source of approximately 88 million unique TCRs, which an early data release held.

This CDR3 contains 17 residues. Germline V gene lookup returns CDR1 KGHSH and CDR2 LQKENI. V lost 4 bases, J lost 0 bases, and 13 bases lay in between. The PCR used 60 Vbeta and 13 Jbeta primers. The repertoire was sequenced with immunoSEQ multiplex PCR; TCRdb's copy has only in-frame clones and lacks some. Found here are more than 150,000 clones, approximately 80% of them singletons; the top ten hold around 2.5%. Notes on the study in general: When analyzed later, a missense DCLRE1C variant was found to be linked to TCR beta V- and J-gene trimming. Roughly even sequencing depth across donors was the assumption behind the presence/absence analyses.

The specimen was PBMCs. This clonotype originated in a woman in her forties or fifties in good health and CMV-seropositive. V usage is TRBV18 and J usage is TRBJ1-6; D remains unclear. This CDR3 is CASSLTQRGSYNSPLHF. The CDR3 DNA sequence: TGTGCCAGCTCACTCACCCAACGGGGCTCCTATAATTCACCCCTCCACTTT. The full variable domain, completed using reference TRBV18 and TRBJ1-6, is NAGVMQNPRHLVRRRGQEARLRCSPMKGHSHVYWYRQLPEEGLKFMVYLQKENIIDESGMPKERFSAEFPKEGPSILRIQQVVRGDSAAYFCASSLTQRGSYNSPLHFGNGTRLTVT.